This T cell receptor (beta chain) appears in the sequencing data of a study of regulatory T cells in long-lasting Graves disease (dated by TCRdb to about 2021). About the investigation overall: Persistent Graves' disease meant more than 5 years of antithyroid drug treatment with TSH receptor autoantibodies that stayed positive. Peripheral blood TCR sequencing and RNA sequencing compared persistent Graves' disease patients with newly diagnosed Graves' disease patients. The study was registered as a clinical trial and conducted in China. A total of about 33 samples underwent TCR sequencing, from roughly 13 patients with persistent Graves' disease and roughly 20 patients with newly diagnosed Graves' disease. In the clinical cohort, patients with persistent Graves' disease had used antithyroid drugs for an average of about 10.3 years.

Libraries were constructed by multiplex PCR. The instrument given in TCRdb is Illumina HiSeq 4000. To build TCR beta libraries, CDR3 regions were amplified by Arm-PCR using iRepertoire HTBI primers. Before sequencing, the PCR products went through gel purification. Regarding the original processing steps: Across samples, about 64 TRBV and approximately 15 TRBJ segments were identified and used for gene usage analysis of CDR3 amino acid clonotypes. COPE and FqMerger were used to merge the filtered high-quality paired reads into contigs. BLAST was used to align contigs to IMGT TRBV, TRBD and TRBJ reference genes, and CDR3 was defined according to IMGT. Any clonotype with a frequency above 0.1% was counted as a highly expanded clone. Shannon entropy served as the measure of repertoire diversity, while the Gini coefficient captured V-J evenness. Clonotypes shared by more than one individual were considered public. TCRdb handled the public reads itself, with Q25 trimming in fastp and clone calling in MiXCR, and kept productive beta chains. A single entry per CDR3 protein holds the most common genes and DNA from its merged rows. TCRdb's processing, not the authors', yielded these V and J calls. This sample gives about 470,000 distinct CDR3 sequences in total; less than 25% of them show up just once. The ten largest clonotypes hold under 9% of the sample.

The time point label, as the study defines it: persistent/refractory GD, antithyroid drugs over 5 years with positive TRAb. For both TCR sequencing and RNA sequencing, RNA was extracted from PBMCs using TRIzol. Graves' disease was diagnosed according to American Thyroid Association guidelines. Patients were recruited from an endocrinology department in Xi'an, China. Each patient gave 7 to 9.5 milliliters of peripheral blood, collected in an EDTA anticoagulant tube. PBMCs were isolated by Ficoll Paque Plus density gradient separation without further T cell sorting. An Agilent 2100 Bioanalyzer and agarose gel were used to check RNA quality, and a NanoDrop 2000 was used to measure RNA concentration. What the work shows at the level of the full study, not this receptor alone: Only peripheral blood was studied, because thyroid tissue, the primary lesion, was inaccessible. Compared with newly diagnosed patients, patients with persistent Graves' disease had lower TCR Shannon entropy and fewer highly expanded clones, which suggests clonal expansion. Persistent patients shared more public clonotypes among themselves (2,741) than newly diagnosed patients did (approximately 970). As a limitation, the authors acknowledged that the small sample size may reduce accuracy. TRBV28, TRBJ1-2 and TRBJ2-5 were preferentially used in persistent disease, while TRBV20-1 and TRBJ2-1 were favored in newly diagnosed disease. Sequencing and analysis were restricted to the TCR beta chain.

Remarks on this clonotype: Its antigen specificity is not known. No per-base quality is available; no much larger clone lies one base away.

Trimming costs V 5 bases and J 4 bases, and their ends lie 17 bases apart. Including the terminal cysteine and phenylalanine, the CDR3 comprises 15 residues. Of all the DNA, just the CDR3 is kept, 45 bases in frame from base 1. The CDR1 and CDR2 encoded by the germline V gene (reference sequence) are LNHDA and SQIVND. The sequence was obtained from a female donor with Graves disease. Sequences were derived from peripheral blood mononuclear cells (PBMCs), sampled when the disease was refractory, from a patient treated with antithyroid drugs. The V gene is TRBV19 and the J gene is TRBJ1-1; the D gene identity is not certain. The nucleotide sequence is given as TGTGCCAGTAGTCTACTCCACGCGGCGGGCACTGAAGCTTTCTTT. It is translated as CASSLLHAAGTEAFF.